This TCR beta chain was recovered during a study of identical twins. Study findings and constraints: Insertions were reduced in abundant cord blood beta clonotypes but not in memory repertoires.

This clonotype occurred many times. The antigen remains undetermined. TCRdb reanalysed the 5' RACE reads using MiXCR and keeps one entry per CDR3 protein. The sample contains a few hundred thousand distinct CDR3 sequences, under 20% of which appear only once. Trimming took off 0 bases at V and 3 bases at J, with 18 bases between the two ends. This CDR3 comprises 17 residues. Germline assignment: CDR1 ENHRY and CDR2 SYGVKD. Sequenced material: naive T cells sorted from blood. This TCR derives from a man in his fifties or sixties in good health. V gene TRBV10-3 combines with J gene TRBJ2-7; weak D call: TRBD1 (6 bases). CDR3 in amino acids: CAISESISRDIGYEQYF. The CDR3 coding sequence is TGTGCCATCAGTGAGTCGATTAGTCGGGACATAGGCTACGAGCAGTACTTC.